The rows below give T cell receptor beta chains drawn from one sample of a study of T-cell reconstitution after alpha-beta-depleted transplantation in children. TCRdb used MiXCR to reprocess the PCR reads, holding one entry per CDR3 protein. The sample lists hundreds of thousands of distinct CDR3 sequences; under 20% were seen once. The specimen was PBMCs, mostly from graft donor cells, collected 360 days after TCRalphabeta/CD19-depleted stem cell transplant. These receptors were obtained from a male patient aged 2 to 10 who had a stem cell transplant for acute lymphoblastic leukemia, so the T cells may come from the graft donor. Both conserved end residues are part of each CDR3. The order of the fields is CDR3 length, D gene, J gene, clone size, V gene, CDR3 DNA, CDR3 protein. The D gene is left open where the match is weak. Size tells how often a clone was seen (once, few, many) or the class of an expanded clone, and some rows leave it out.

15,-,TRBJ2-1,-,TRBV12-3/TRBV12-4,TGTGCCAGCAGTCCGTATAGCGGAATCTACAATGAGCAGTTCTTC,CASSPYSGIYNEQFF
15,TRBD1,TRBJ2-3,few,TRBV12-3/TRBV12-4,TGTGCCAGCAGCCCTCAGGGGGATCGGACAGATACGCAGTATTTT,CASSPQGDRTDTQYF
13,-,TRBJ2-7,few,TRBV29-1,TGCAGCGTTAGCGGTGGACAGTCCTACGAGCAGTACTTC,CSVSGGQSYEQYF
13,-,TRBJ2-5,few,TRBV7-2,TGTGCCAGCAGCATCCGACAGGTGGACACCCAGTACTTC,CASSIRQVDTQYF
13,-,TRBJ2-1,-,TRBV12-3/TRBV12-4,TGTGCCAGCGCCTCCCTGGCACACAATGAGCAGTTCTTC,CASASLAHNEQFF
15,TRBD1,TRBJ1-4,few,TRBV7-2,TGTGCCAGCAGCTTAACGCAGGGGGCTAGGGAAAAACTGTTTTTT,CASSLTQGAREKLFF
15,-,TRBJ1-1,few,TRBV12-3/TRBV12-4,TGTGCCAGCAGTTTAGGCAGGGCGGGGAACACTGAAGCTTTCTTT,CASSLGRAGNTEAFF
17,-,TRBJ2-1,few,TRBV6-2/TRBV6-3,TGTGCCAGCAGTTCATTCCGGCGGGTGCGAGGACCGGGTGAGCAGTTCTTC,CASSSFRRVRGPGEQFF
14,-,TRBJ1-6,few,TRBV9,TGTGCCAGCAGCGTAGGACAGCTTAATTCACCCCTCCACTTT,CASSVGQLNSPLHF
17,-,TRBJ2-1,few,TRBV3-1,TGTGCCAGCAGCACATATCTTCGGGACTCAGGCCTCAATGAGCAGTTCTTC,CASSTYLRDSGLNEQFF
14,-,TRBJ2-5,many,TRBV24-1,TGTGCCACCAAGGCTTCGGGAGTGCAAGAGACCCAGTACTTC,CATKASGVQETQYF
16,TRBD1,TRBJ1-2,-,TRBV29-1,TGCAGCGTTGGGGGGCCTTCGACAGGGCGCGTCTATGGCTACACCTTC,CSVGGPSTGRVYGYTF
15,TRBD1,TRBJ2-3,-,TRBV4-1,TGCGCCAGCAGGAGCCGGGACAGTGTCACAGATACGCAGTATTTT,CASRSRDSVTDTQYF